These 13 T cell receptor beta chains share one sample of origin, sequenced in a study of regulatory T cells in long-lasting Graves disease. Time point here: newly diagnosed GD, antithyroid drugs for less than 3 months. The TCR library used RNA extracted from PBMCs. Construction of the TCR beta libraries employed iRepertoire HTBI primers in conjunction with Arm-PCR of CDR3 regions. Each CDR3 protein gets one entry after TCRdb re-called the multiplex PCR reads with MiXCR. Of more than 400,000 distinct CDR3 sequences detected, about 17% appear once; the ten largest clones hold roughly 10%. These same records also appear under a second study, on T cells in Graves' hyperthyroidism and ophthalmopathy.

The source was peripheral blood mononuclear cells (PBMCs), collected at new diagnosis, from a patient treated with antithyroid drugs. These receptors came from a woman aged 25 to 45 with Graves disease.

This clonotype was counted many times. This chain joins TRBV27 and TRBJ2-1; 11 bases map to TRBD2. Per germline, CDR1 MNHEY and CDR2 SMNVEV (reference sequence). The CDR3 is 15 residues long. V was pared by 6 bases and J by 5 bases, with 6 bases of the junction left unmatched. This chain's CDR3 is CASRPLAGGNNEQFF. The CDR3, as DNA: TGTGCCAGCAGGCCCCTAGCGGGAGGTAACAATGAGCAGTTCTTC.

Ten or more counts support this clonotype. The chain combines TRBV2 with TRBJ2-2; no firm D call. V was shortened by 2 bases and J by 7 bases, with 8 bases between the two germline ends. Germline values: CDR1 SNHLY, CDR2 FYNNEI. This CDR3 is 13 amino acids long. This CDR3 reads CASSENLGGELFF. As DNA, the CDR3 is TGTGCCAGCAGTGAAAACCTGGGCGGGGAGCTGTTTTTT.

The chain uses TRBV9 and TRBJ1-1; D possibly corresponds to TRBD1 (5 bases). CDR3 length: 13 amino acids. The germline V gene has CDR1 SGDLS and CDR2 YYNGEE. Between the trimmed V and J ends, which lost 0 bases and 3 bases, there was a span of 6 bases. The CDR3 loop reads CASSVEGYTEAFF. CDR3 coding DNA: TGTGCCAGCAGCGTAGAGGGGTACACTGAAGCTTTCTTT.

The V call is TRBV5-1, the J call TRBJ1-2; D remains unclear. This CDR3 has 15 residues. V dropped 1 base and J dropped 6 bases, with 16 bases sitting between them. Germline values: CDR1 SGHRS, CDR2 YFSETQ. This CDR3 reads CASSLRSSAVDGYTF. The CDR3 nucleotides read TGCGCCAGCAGCTTGAGGAGTAGCGCGGTGGATGGCTACACCTTC.

As for this clonotype: A much larger clone lies one base from this, so it may be a read error. J is TRBJ1-1 and V is TRBV11-2; D is undetermined. CDR3 length equals 13 residues. Germline lookup yields CDR1 SGHAT and CDR2 FQNNGV. The CDR3 DNA follows: TGTGGCAGCAGCCCCCGGTCGAGCACTGAAGCTTTCTTT. Translating it yields CGSSPRSSTEAFF.

This clonotype was picked up many times. This rearrangement joins TRBV30 to TRBJ2-3, with D perhaps TRBD2 (6 bases). The germline gives CDR1 GTSNPN, CDR2 SVGIG (reference sequence). CDR3 length: 13 amino acids. With 3 bases removed from V and 4 bases from J, the gap between germline ends came to 11 bases. CDR3 DNA sequence: TGTGCCTGGAGCTGGGCTAGCGCAGATACGCAGTATTTT. Its translation: CAWSWASADTQYF.

Details on this clonotype: Since a far larger clone is one base different, this is likely a read error. This sequence joins TRBV11-1 and TRBJ2-4; 7 positions match TRBD1. J lost 13 bases, V lost 5 bases, and 14 bases had no gene match. The V gene's germline CDR1 is SGHAT and CDR2 FQDESV (reference sequence). This CDR3 has 14 amino acids. The CDR3 sequence is CASSVGDSYNEQYF. Written as DNA, the CDR3 is TGTGCCAGCAGCGTGGGGGACAGTTACAATGAGCAGTACTTC.

For the CDR3, the DNA is TGCGCCAGCAGCTTGGAGGCGGGGGGCCCAGAGACCCAGTACTTC. Protein sequence: CASSLEAGGPETQYF. The rearrangement links TRBV5-1 to TRBJ2-5; 8 bases fit TRBD2. CDR1 SGHRS and CDR2 YFSETQ come from the germline V gene. This CDR3 contains 15 residues. The V and J ends lost 0 bases and 4 bases, in that order; junction bases with no gene match: 5.

This clonotype came up a few times. This chain uses TRBV11-2 with TRBJ1-2; no clear D. The germline V gene encodes CDR1 SGHAT and CDR2 FQNNGV. This CDR3 is 15 amino acids long. The V gene lost 5 bases and the J gene lost 4 bases, with 17 bases spanning the gap. CDR3 sequence: CASSETLGFGYGYTF. The CDR3 DNA reads TGTGCCAGCAGCGAGACTCTGGGTTTCGGCTATGGCTACACCTTC.

In its sample, this clonotype was seen once. The chain uses TRBV20-1 and TRBJ1-1; a weak D match, TRBD1 (6 bases). The germline V gene has CDR1 DFQATT and CDR2 SNEGSKA (reference sequence). This CDR3 has 13 amino acids. The V and J ends lost 6 bases and 4 bases respectively, with 15 bases between them. This chain's CDR3 is CSASTTGSTEAFF. The CDR3 bases are TGCAGTGCCTCTACGACAGGCAGCACTGAAGCTTTCTTT.

In this sample, this clonotype turned up a few times. V gene TRBV15 combines with J gene TRBJ1-4, with D tentatively TRBD1 (6 bases). V dropped 0 bases and J dropped 3 bases, with 8 bases sitting between them. CDR1 LNHNV and CDR2 YYDKDF come from the germline V gene (reference sequence). This CDR3 comprises 15 residues. The DNA of the CDR3 is TGTGCCACCAGCAGAGATCAGGGGTCTAATGAAAAACTGTTTTTT. This encodes CATSRDQGSNEKLFF.

This clonotype was observed at least ten times. The chain uses TRBV28 and TRBJ2-7; 8 bases match TRBD1. Trimming cost V 4 bases and J 2 bases; bases outside gene matches: 7. The CDR3 length is 15 residues. Per the germline V gene, CDR1 is MDHEN and CDR2 is SYDVKM. CDR3 coding DNA: TGTGCCAGCAGTTCGCCCGGGACAGGTGCCTACGAGCAGTACTTC. It codes for CASSSPGTGAYEQYF.

The chain uses TRBV10-3 and TRBJ2-1, with 8 bases matching TRBD2. Germline CDR1 ENHRY, CDR2 SYGVKD. The ends lost 6 bases at V and 0 bases at J; junction bases unmatched: 4. CDR3 size: 15 residues. The CDR3 sequence: CAISKSGGSYNEQFF. Written as DNA, the CDR3 is TGTGCCATCAGCAAAAGCGGGGGCTCCTACAATGAGCAGTTCTTC.